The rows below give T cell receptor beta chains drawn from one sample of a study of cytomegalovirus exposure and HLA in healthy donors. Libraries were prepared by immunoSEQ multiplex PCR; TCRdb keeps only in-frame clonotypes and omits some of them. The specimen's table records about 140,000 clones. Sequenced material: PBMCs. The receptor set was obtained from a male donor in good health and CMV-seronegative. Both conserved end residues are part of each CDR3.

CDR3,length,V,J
CASTMGGSEEQYF,13,TRBV5-4,TRBJ2-7
CASSKDPTRVDGYTF,15,TRBV5-1,TRBJ1-2
CASSPEETQYF,11,TRBV18,TRBJ2-5
CASSVVSGDRTEQYF,15,TRBV9,TRBJ2-7
CSAQGGQRSYSTEAFF,16,TRBV29-1,TRBJ1-1
CASSFSAGGEAFF,13,TRBV5-5,TRBJ1-1
CAWSQDREGEKLFF,14,TRBV30,TRBJ1-4
CASSGGQGAGYTF,13,TRBV6-1,TRBJ1-2
CASHPSTGGILNYGYTF,17,TRBV27,TRBJ1-2
CASSVGGGISYYEQYF,16,TRBV9,TRBJ2-7
CAWSLLFAEAFF,12,TRBV30,TRBJ1-1
CASRLGQGGTQYF,13,TRBV6-5,TRBJ2-5
CASSIMGLGGDQPQHF,16,TRBV19,TRBJ1-5
CASSASLRNTIYF,13,TRBV2,TRBJ1-3
CSVEGRDSGANVLTF,15,TRBV29-1,TRBJ2-6
CASSPRGRVGSPLHF,15,TRBV7-3,TRBJ1-6
CASSLGALTNEKLFF,15,TRBV27,TRBJ1-4